The TCR beta chain described here comes from a study of T cell changes during pregnancy in multiple sclerosis. Using immunoSEQ multiplex PCR, the repertoire was profiled, and TCRdb retains in-frame clones only, with some absent. Of approximately 65,000 clones listed, 85% to 95% are singletons. This CDR3 is built from 14 residues. The germline CDR1 and CDR2 sequences are MNHEY and SMNVEV (reference sequence). The V end lost 3 bases, the J end lost 5 bases, and 11 bases lay between the germline ends. The sequences come from CD8+ T cells from peripheral blood mononuclear cells, collected in the third trimester of pregnancy. The origin of this receptor is a female donor in good health, enrolled as a control in a pregnancy study. V usage is TRBV27 and J usage is TRBJ1-5; a possible D gene is TRBD1 (5 bases). CDR3: CASSFRQFDQPQHF. In nucleotides, the CDR3 is TGTGCCAGCAGTTTCCGACAGTTTGATCAGCCCCAGCATTTT.